This T cell receptor (beta chain) was captured in a study of long-term antiretroviral therapy in people with HIV. The study, taken as a whole, reports: Post-ART, diversity grew, though it stayed under transplant donor control levels. Blood specimens, gathered between about 2004 and 2017, were possibly obtained under older ART regimens. HIV repertoire CDR3 lengths ranged less widely than those of controls.

Germline assignment: CDR1 MNHEY and CDR2 SMNVEV (reference sequence). The CDR3 contains 16 residues. V was clipped by 3 bases and J by 0 bases, with 12 bases between them. With respect to this clone: What it recognizes is unknown.

Survey-level resolution applied to immunoSEQ assay v3.0. The data were produced by immunoSEQ multiplex PCR, yet TCRdb's version contains in-frame clones alone and is incomplete. The data show tens of thousands of clones, with around 87% seen just once and around 8% held by the top ten. The TCR comes from a man between 18 and 29 years old with HIV. The sample consisted of unsorted PBMCs, taken 0.2 years before starting antiretroviral therapy. The chain combines TRBV27 with TRBJ2-1; D is unclear. Here the CDR3 reads CASSFFGQSSYNEQFF. The DNA for the CDR3 is TGTGCCAGCAGTTTTTTCGGCCAGAGCTCCTACAATGAGCAGTTCTTC.